The clone carrying this TCR beta chain was picked up one time. Produced via immunoSEQ multiplex PCR; TCRdb's table is partial and in-frame only. Of 180,000 or so clones in the sample, about 80% were seen once. This sample stems from a study of blood T cell repertoires in COVID-19. Study-wide background: Acute and convalescent COVID-19 samples came from the United States, Italy and Spain.

In assigning cohorts, the study relied on participant-reported clinical history. The germline V gene has CDR1 SGHTA and CDR2 FQGTGA. This CDR3 is built from 15 residues. V gave up 4 bases and J gave up 4 bases; unmatched junction bases: 5. This TCR was sampled from a man aged 50-59 years who had recovered from COVID-19. Sequences were obtained from PBMCs or T cells enriched from blood (not recorded which). The V call is TRBV7-3, the J call TRBJ2-1, with 9 bases fitting TRBD2. The chain's CDR3 is CASSSTSGLYNEQFF. CDR3 coding DNA: TGTGCCAGCAGCTCCACTAGCGGGTTATACAATGAGCAGTTCTTC.